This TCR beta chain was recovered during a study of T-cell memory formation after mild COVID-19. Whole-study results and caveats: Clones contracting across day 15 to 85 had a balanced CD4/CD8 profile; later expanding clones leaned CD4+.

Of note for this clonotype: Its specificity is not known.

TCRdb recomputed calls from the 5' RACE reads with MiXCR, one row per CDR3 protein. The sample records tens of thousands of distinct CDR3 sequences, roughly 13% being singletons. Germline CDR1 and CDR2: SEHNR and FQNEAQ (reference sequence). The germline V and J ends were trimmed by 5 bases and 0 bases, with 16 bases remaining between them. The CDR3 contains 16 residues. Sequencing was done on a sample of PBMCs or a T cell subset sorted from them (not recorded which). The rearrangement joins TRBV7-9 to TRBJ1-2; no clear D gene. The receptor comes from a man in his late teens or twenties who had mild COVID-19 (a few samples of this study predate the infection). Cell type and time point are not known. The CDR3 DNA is TGTGCCAGCAGCCCGCCCGGGGAGCGGACTAACTATGGCTACACCTTC. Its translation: CASSPPGERTNYGYTF.